This T cell receptor (beta chain) was obtained from a study of tumor and adjacent non-tumor tissue in lung cancer. About the research overall: Histology: 11 to 13 adenocarcinoma, a couple of squamous cell carcinoma, 1 small cell lung cancer.

Notes on this clonotype: Its target is not known. A read error may account for a junction end that differs from germline.

TCRbeta libraries were built with three rounds of nested PCR, modified from ARM-PCR. TCRdb fed the multiplex PCR reads into MiXCR, producing one record per CDR3 protein. The sample contains about 110,000 distinct CDR3 sequences, more than 60% of which appear only once. Germline CDR1 is SGHTA and CDR2 is FQGTGA. The CDR3 consists of 16 residues. Findings and caveats of the study: Top 100 clones took a larger repertoire share in normal lung. Tumor tissue had significantly higher TCR diversity than normal lung.

The template was RNA from unsorted bulk tissue. Donors were chemotherapy-naive, newly diagnosed lung cancer surgical patients in China, August–late 2014. The TCR sequence derives from a woman aged 60-75 years with non-small cell lung cancer. The chain couples TRBV7-3 to TRBJ2-3; 9 bases are a match to TRBD2. The sample consisted of lung tumor tissue. In DNA form, the CDR3 reads TGTGCCATCAGCTCTTCGGGACTAGCTAGCACAGATACGCAGTATTTT. Protein sequence: CAISSSGLASTDTQYF.